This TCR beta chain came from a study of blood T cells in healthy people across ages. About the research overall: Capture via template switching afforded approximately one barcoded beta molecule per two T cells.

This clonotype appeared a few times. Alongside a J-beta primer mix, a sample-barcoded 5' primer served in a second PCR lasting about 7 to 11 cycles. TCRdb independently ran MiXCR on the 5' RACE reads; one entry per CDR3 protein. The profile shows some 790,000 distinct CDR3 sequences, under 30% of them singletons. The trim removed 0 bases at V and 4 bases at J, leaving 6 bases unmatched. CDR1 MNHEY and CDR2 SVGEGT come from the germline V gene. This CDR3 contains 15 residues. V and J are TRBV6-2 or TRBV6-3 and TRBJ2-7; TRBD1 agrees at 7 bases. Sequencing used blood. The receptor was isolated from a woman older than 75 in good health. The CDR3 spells CASSYSRGRLYEQYF. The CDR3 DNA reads TGTGCCAGCAGTTACTCGAGGGGGCGACTATACGAGCAGTACTTC.